This T cell receptor (beta chain) stems from a study of blood T cell repertoires in COVID-19. Study in general: The United States, Italy and Spain provided the acute and convalescent COVID-19 samples. Nucleic acid was either cDNA or gDNA, and it came from T cells, B-cell-depleted T cells, or PBMCs.

This CDR3 has 14 amino acids. In germline, CDR1 is SGHDT, CDR2 YYEEEE. The V end lost 7 bases, the J end lost 0 bases, and 13 bases lay between the germline ends. In the study's own analysis: How many nucleated cells were present was estimated from reference gene primer amplification. TCRdb's copy holds only in-frame clones and misses some; the assay was immunoSEQ multiplex PCR. V and J calls and clone size are those listed in that table; D and trimming were worked out from the DNA. The sample includes fewer than 80,000 clones, around 70% of them seen just once. The sequenced sample was peripheral blood. The TCR was taken from a man in his sixties with acute or convalescent COVID-19. The chain carries TRBV5-6 and TRBJ1-1; weak D call: TRBD1 (5 bases). Written as DNA, the CDR3 is TGTGCCAGCCAGGAGGGGACTGTGAACACTGAAGCTTTCTTT. It codes for CASQEGTVNTEAFF.